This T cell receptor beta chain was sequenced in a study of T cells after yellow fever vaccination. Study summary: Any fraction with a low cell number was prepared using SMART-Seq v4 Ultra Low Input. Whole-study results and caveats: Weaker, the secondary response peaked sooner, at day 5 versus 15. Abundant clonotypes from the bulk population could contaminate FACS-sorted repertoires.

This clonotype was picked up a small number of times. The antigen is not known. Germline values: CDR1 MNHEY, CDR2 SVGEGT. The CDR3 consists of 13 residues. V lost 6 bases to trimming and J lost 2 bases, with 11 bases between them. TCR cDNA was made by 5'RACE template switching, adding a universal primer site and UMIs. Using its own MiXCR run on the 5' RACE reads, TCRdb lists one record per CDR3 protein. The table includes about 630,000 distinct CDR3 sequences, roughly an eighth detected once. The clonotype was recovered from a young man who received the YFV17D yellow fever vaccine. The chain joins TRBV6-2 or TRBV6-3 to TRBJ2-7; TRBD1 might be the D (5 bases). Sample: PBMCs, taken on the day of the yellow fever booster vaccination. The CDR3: CASRKTAPYEQYF. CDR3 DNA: TGTGCCAGCAGAAAGACAGCCCCCTACGAGCAGTACTTC.